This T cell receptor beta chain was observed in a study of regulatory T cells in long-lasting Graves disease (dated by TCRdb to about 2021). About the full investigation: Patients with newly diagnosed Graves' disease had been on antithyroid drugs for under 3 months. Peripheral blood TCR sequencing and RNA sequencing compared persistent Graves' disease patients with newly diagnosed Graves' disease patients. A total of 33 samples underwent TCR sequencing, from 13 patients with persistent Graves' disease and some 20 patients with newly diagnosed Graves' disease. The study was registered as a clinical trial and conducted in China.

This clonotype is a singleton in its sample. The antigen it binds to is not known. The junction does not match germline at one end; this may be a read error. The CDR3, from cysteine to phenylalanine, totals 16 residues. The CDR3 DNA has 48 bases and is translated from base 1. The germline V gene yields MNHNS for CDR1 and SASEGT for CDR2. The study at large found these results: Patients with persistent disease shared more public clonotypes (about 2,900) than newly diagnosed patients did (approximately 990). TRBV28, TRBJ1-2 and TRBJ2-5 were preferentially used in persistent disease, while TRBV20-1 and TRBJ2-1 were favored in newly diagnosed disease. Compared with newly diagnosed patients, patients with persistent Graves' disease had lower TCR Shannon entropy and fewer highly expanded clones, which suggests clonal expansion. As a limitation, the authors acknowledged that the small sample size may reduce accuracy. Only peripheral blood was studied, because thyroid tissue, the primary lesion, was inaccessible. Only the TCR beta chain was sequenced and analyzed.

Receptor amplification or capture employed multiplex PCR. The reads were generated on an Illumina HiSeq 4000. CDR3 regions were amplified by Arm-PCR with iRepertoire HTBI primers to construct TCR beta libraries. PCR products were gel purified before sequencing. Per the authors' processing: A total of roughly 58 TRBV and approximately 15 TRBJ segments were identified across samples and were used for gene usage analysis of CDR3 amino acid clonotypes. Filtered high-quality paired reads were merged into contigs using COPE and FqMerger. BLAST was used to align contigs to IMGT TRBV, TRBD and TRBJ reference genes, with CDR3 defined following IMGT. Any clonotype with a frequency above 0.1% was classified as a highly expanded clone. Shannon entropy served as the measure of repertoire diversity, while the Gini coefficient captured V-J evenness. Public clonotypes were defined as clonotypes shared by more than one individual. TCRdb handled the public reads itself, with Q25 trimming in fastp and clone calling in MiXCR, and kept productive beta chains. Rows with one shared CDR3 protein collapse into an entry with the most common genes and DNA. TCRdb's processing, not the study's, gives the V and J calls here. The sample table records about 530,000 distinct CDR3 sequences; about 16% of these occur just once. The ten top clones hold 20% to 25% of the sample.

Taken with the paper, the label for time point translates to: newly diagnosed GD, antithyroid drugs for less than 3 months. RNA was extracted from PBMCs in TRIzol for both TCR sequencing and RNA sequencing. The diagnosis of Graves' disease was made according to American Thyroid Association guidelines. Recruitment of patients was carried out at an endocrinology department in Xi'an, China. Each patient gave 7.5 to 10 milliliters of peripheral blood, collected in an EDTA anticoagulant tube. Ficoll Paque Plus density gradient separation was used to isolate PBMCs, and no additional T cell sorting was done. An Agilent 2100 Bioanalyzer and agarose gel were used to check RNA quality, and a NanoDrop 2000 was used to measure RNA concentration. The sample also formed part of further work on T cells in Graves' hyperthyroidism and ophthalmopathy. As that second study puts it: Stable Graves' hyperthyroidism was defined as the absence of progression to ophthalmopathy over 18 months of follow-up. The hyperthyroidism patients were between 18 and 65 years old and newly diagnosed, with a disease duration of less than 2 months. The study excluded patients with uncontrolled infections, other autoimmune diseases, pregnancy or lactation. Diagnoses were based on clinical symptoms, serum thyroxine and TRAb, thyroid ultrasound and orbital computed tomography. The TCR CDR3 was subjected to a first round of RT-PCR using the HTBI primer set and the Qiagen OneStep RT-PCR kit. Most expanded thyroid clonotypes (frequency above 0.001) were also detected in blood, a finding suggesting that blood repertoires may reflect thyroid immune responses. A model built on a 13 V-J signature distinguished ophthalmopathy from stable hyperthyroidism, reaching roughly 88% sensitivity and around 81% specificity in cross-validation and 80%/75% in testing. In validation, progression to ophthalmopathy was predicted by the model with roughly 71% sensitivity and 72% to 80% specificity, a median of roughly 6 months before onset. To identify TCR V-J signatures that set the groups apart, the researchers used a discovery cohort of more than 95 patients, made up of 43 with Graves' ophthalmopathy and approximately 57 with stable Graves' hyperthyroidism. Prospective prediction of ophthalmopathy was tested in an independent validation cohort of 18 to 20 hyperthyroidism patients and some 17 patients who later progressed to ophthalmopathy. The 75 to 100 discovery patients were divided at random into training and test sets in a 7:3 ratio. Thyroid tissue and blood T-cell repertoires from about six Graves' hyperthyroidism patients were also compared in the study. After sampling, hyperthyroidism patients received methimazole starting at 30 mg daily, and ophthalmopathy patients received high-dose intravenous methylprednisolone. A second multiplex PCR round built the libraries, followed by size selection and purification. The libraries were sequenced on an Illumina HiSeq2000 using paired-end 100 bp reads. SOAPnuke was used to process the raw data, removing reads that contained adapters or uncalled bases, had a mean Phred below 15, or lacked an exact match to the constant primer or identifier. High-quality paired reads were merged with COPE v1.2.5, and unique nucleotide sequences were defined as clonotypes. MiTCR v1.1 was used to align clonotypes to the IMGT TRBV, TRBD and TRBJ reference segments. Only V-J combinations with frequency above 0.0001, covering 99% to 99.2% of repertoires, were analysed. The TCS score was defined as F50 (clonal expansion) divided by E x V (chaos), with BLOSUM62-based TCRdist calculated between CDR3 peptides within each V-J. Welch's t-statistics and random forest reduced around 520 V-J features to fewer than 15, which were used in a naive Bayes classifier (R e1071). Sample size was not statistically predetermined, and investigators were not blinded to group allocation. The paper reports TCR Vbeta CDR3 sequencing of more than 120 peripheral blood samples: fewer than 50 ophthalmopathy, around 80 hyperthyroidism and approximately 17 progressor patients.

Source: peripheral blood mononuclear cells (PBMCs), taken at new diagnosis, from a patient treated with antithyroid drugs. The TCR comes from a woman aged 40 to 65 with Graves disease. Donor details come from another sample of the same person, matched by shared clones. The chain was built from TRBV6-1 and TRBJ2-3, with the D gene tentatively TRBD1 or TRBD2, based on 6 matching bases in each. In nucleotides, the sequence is TGTGCCATCAGTGAGGGGCTTGGGGGGCCGCAAGATACGCAGTATTTT. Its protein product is CAISEGLGGPQDTQYF.